What follows describes a single T cell receptor (beta chain). The antigen is not known. These data originate in a study of cytomegalovirus exposure and HLA in healthy donors. For the study at large: Inside one of the first data releases sat some 93 million unique TCRs taken from HLA-typed donors.

This CDR3 spans 12 amino acids. Trimming left V 4 bases short and J 6 bases short, with 8 bases between. Per germline, CDR1 SGHRS and CDR2 YFSETQ. PCR employed 60 Vbeta and 13 Jbeta primers. This table comes from immunoSEQ multiplex PCR, and its TCRdb copy is limited to in-frame clones, with some not included. The data hold about 35,000 clones, with about 80% observed a single time. Whole-study results and caveats: 16,951 TCR beta sequences were associated with HLA alleles at 0.05 false discovery rate in a later analysis. The authors enumerated some 170 TCR beta chains as linked to cytomegalovirus. Trimming of TCR beta V- and J-genes showed a link, identified in a later analysis, to a missense DCLRE1C variant.

The chain links TRBV5-1 to TRBJ2-1, with unresolved D. The sequence was collected from a male donor in good health and CMV-seronegative. The specimen sequenced was PBMCs. In DNA, the CDR3 is TGCGCCAGCAGCCCAGGATCCAATGAGCAGTTCTTC. It encodes CASSPGSNEQFF. The full variable domain, completed using reference TRBV5-1 and TRBJ2-1, is KAGVTQTPRYLIKTRGQQVTLSCSPISGHRSVSWYQQTPGQGLQFLFEYFSETQRNKGNFPGRFSGRQFSNSRSEMNVSTLELGDSALYLCASSPGSNEQFFGPGTRLTVL.